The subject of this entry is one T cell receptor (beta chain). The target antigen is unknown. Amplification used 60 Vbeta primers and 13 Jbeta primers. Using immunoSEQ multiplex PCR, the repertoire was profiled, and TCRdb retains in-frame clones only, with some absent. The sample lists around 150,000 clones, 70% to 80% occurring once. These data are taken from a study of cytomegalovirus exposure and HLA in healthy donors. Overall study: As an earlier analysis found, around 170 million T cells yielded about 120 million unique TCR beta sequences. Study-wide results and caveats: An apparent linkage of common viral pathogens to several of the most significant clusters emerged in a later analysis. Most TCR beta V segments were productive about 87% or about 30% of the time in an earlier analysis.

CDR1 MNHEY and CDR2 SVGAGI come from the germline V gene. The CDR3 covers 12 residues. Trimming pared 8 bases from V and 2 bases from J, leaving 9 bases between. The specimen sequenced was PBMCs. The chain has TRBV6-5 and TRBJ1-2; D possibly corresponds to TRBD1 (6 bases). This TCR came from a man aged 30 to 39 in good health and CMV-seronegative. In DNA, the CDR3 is TGTGCCAGCGCACAGGGAAACTATGGCTACACCTTC. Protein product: CASAQGNYGYTF.